What follows is one T cell receptor (beta chain) and its context. What it binds is unknown. PCR primers comprised 60 Vbeta and 13 Jbeta primers. Only in-frame clones appear in the TCRdb table, and some are missing; sequencing was by immunoSEQ multiplex PCR. The sample contains approximately 150,000 clones, approximately 80% of which appear only once. This record belongs to a study of cytomegalovirus exposure and HLA in healthy donors. This CDR3 is 15 amino acids long. Trimming cost V 0 bases and J 5 bases; bases outside gene matches: 0. Germline CDR1 reads SGDLS; CDR2 reads YYNGEE. Regarding donors, all were healthy bone marrow donors. Sampled while nominally healthy, donors likely had unrecorded immune exposures. Regarding the study as a whole: Sequencing likely generated an artifact that appeared as a cluster of highly shared sequence variants.

V and J are TRBV9 and TRBJ1-6; 9 bases fit TRBD1. Sequenced: PBMCs. The TCR was taken from a woman aged 18-35 years in good health and CMV-seropositive. As DNA, the CDR3 is TGTGCCAGCAGCGTAGGGGACAGGGATAATTCACCCCTCCACTTT. It codes for CASSVGDRDNSPLHF.